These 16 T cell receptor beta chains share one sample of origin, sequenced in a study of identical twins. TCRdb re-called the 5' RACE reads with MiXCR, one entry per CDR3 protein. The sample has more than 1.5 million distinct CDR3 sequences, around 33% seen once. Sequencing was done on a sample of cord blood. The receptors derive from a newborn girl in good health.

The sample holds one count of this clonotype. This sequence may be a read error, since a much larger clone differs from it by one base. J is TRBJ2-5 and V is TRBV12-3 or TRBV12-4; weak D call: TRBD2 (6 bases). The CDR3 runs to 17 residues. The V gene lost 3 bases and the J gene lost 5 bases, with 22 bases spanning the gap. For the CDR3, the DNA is TGTGCCAGCAGTTTGGAGGGACCAGTATCATTCCGGGAGACCCAGTACTTC. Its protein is CASSLEGPVSFRETQYF.

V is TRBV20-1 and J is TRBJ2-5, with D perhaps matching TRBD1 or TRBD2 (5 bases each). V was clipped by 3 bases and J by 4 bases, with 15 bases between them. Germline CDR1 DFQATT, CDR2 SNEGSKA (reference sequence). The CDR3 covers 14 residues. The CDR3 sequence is CSASLTGLLETQYF. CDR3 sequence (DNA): TGCAGTGCTAGTCTAACGGGGCTCTTAGAGACCCAGTACTTC.

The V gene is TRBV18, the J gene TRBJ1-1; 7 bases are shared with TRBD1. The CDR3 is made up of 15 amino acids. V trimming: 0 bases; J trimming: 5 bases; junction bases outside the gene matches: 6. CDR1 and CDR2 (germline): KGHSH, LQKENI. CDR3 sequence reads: CASSPPTTGRTEAFF. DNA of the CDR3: TGTGCCAGCTCACCACCGACGACAGGGAGGACTGAAGCTTTCTTT.

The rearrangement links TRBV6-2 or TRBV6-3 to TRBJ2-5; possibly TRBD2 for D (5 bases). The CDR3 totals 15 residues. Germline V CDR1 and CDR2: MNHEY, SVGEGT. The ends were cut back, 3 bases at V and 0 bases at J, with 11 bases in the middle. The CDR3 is CASSYRRRDQETQYF. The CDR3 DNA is TGTGCCAGCAGTTATCGTCGGCGGGACCAAGAGACCCAGTACTTC.

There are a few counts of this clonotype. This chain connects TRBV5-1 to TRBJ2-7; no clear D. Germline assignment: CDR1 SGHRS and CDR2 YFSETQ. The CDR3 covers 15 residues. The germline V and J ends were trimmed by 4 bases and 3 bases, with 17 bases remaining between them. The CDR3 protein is CASSLSPDGIYEQYF. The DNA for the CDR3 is TGCGCCAGCAGCCTATCTCCGGACGGCATCTACGAGCAGTACTTC.

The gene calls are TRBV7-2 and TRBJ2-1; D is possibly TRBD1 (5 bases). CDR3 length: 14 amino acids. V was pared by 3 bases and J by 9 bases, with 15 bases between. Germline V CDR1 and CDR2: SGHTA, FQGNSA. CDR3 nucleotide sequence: TGTGCCAGCAGCTTGGGGCCACCCCATACTGAGCAGTTCTTC. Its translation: CASSLGPPHTEQFF.

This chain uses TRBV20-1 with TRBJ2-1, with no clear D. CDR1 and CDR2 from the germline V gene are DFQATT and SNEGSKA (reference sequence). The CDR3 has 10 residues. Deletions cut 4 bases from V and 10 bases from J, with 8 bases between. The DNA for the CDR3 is TGCAGTGCTATCATAGGGGAGCAGTTCTTC. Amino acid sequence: CSAIIGEQFF.

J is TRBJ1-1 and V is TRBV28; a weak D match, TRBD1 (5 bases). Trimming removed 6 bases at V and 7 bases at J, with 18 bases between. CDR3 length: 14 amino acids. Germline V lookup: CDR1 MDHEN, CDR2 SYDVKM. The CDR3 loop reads CASRNYRDQNEAFF. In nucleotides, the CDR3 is TGTGCCAGCAGGAACTACCGGGACCAGAATGAAGCTTTCTTT. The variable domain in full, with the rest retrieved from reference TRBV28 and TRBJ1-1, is DVKVTQSSRYLVKRTGEKVFLECVQDMDHENMFWYRQDPGLGLRLIYFSYDVKMKEKGDIPEGYSVSREKKERFSLILESASTNQTSMYLCASRNYRDQNEAFFGQGTRLTVV.

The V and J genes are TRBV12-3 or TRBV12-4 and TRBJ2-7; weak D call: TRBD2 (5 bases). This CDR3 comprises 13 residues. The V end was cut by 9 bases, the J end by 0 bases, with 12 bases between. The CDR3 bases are TGTGCCAGTCCCTTGGGGAGCTCCTACGAGCAGTACTTC. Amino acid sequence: CASPLGSSYEQYF.

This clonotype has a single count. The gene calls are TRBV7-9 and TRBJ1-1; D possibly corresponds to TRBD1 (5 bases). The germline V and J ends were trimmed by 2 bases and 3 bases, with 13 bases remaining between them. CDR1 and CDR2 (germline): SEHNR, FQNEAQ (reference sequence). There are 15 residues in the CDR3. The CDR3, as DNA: TGTGCCAGCAGCTTAAACCCCTGGGGGGACACTGAAGCTTTCTTT. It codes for CASSLNPWGDTEAFF.

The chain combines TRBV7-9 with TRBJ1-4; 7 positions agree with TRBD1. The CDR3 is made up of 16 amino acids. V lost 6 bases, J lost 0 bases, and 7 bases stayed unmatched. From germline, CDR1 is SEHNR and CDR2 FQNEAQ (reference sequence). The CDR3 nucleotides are TGTGCCAGCAGTTACAGACAGGGCTCAACTAATGAAAAACTGTTTTTT. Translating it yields CASSYRQGSTNEKLFF.

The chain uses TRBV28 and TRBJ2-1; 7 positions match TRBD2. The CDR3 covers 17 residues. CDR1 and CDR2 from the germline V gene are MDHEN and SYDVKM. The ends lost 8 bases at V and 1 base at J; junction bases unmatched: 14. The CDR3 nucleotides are TGTGCCAGCTTTGGGGCTAGCGGACCCTTATCCTACAATGAGCAGTTCTTC. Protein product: CASFGASGPLSYNEQFF.

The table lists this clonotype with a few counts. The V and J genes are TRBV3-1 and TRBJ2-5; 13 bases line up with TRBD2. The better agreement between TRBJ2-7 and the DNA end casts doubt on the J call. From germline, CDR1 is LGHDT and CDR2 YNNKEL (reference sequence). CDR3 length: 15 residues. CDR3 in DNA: TGTGCCAGCAGCCACCCCGGACTAGCGGGGGCCGAGCAGTACTTC. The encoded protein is CASSHPGLAGAEQYF.

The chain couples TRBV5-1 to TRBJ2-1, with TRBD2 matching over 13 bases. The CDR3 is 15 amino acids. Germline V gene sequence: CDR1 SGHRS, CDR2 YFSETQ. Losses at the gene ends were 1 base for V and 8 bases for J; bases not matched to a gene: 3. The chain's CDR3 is CASSLTSGGAHEQFF. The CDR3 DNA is TGCGCCAGCAGCTTGACTAGCGGGGGGGCCCATGAGCAGTTCTTC.

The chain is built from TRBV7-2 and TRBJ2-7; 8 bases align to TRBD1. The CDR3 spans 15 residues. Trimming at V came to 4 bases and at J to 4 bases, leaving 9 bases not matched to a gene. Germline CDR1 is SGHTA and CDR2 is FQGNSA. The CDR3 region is CASSSYGTGLYEQYF. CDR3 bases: TGTGCCAGCAGCTCCTACGGGACAGGTTTGTACGAGCAGTACTTC.

The CDR3 region has the DNA TGCGCCAGCAGCCCAATTGGGGGGACTATCTACGAGCAGTACTTC. This sequence encodes CASSPIGGTIYEQYF. The chain links TRBV5-1 to TRBJ2-7, with 7 bases matching TRBD2. Germline V gene data show CDR1 as SGHRS and CDR2 as YFSETQ. The V segment lost 4 bases and the J segment 3 bases; nucleotides outside the gene matches: 10. CDR3 length equals 15 residues.